This passage covers 3 T cell receptor beta chains from one sample sequenced in a study of blood T cell repertoires in COVID-19. The method was immunoSEQ multiplex PCR; TCRdb's version includes in-frame clones alone and lacks a portion of them. Of approximately 150,000 clones listed, 83% were seen once; the top ten hold around 19%. The material sequenced was peripheral blood. These receptors came from a woman in her seventies who had recovered from COVID-19.

This clone was seen a handful of times. This chain connects TRBV11-3 to TRBJ2-1; TRBD1 agrees at 7 bases. The CDR3 extends over 15 amino acids. V was clipped by 1 base and J by 2 bases; unmatched bases: 2. Germline CDR1 is SGHNT and CDR2 is YENEEA. CDR3 in amino acids: CASSLVGTAYNEQFF. The CDR3 nucleotides read TGTGCCAGCAGCTTAGTCGGGACAGCCTACAATGAGCAGTTCTTC.

The gene calls are TRBV6-6 and TRBJ1-2, with a weak D call TRBD1 (6 bases). The CDR3 length is 13 residues. From germline, CDR1 is MNHNY and CDR2 SVGAGI (reference sequence). V was pared by 5 bases and J by 8 bases, with 15 bases between. CDR3 in DNA: TGTGCCAGCAGTCCCCCGGGGGGCTGGGGCTACACCTTC. Translated: CASSPPGGWGYTF.

As to this clone: Other DNA sequences from this sample encode an identical CDR3 as well. V usage is TRBV5-4 and J usage is TRBJ1-4; no reliable D call. The germline V and J ends were trimmed by 4 bases and 1 base, with 8 bases remaining between them. Germline loops: CDR1 SGHNT, CDR2 YYREEE (reference sequence). CDR3 size: 14 residues. The CDR3 reads CASSRRGTNEKLFF. CDR3 DNA: TGTGCCAGCAGCCGACGGGGAACTAATGAAAAACTGTTTTTT.